This T cell receptor (beta chain) was identified during a study of OX40 agonist ivuxolimab in advanced cancers. Study-level information: At about 81% male, the cohort had a mean age of around 56 years, ranging from roughly 20 to 90. Three patients, one with hepatocellular carcinoma and two with cutaneous melanoma, achieved partial responses. Participants could have had prior anti-PD-1, anti-PD-L1 or anti-CTLA-4 therapy, and approximately 40% had some.

The CDR3 runs to 13 residues. Germline V lookup: CDR1 LNHDA, CDR2 SQIVND (reference sequence). The V and J ends lost 3 bases and 0 bases respectively, with 5 bases between them. The assay was immunoSEQ multiplex PCR, and TCRdb's table has in-frame clones only and misses some. The sample includes approximately 54,000 clones, 85% to 90% of them seen just once. The TCR comes from an adult with an advanced solid tumor such as melanoma, head and neck, liver or kidney cancer. V usage is TRBV19 and J usage is TRBJ2-5; no firm D call. The material sequenced was CD4+ or CD8+ T cells sorted from blood, taken in a trial of the OX40 agonist ivuxolimab. In DNA, the CDR3 is TGTGCCAGTAGTATGAGCAACCAAGAGACCCAGTACTTC. Its translation: CASSMSNQETQYF.